What follows is one TCR beta chain and its context. These data come from a study of shared clonotypes between healthy human individuals. The wider study: Participating donors consisted of two women and three men aged 18 to 49.

TCRdb's copy holds only in-frame clones and misses some; the assay was immunoSEQ multiplex PCR. The sample lists 85,000 to 100,000 clones, roughly two thirds occurring once. V shed 6 bases and J shed 2 bases, with 17 bases lying between them. CDR1 is MNHEY, CDR2 SMNVEV, per germline (reference sequence). The CDR3 totals 15 residues. The V call is TRBV27, the J call TRBJ2-7, with D possibly being TRBD1 (8 bases). Sequencing was carried out using memory CD8+ T cells sorted from blood. Subset denoted: CD45RO+ cells pooled with CCR7-negative TemRA cells. The receptor comes from a man younger than 40 in good health. CDR3 in amino acids: CASSPRGDRTYEQYF. The CDR3, as DNA: TGTGCCAGCAGCCCACGGGGGGACAGGACCTACGAGCAGTACTTC.